Sequencing of this T cell receptor (beta chain) was carried out in a study of early T cells in non-severe SARS-CoV-2 infection. In the study overall: Sequencing input comprised bulk RNA from unsorted whole blood; chain pairing was not available.

Attachment of unique molecular identifiers was made to individual cDNA molecules. TCRdb reprocessed the 5' RACE reads via MiXCR and lists one record per CDR3 protein. In the table there are about 70,000 distinct CDR3 sequences, more than 8% of which are singletons. Deletions cut 6 bases from V and 2 bases from J, with 11 bases between. The CDR3 has 13 amino acids. In germline, CDR1 is SQVTM, CDR2 ANQGSEA. Only a few counts were recorded for this clonotype. The rearrangement uses TRBV29-1 and TRBJ1-5, with D uncertain. This clonotype originated in an adult who was a healthcare worker with PCR-confirmed SARS-CoV-2 infection or an uninfected control (not recorded which). The sample consisted of whole blood, taken at baseline. The CDR3 nucleotides read TGCAGCGTATGGCGGGGTGGCAATCAGCCCCAGCATTTT. This encodes CSVWRGGNQPQHF.